This TCR beta chain was obtained from a study of blood T cells in healthy people across ages. General study points: There was a strong correlation between TCR beta diversity and naive T cell percentage. Donors of long life had a larger count of naive CD4+ cells and greater diversity than aged donors.

Whenever a sample was processed, at least 6 million PBMCs were isolated. Total RNA was extracted at no less than 6 micrograms per sample. In its sample, this clonotype was seen many times. As yet, its antigen is unknown. J lost 6 bases, V lost 5 bases, and 11 bases had no gene match. The CDR3 length is 16 residues. Germline CDR1 SEHNR, CDR2 FQNEAQ (reference sequence). A second roughly 6 to 11 cycle PCR used barcoded and J-beta primers. MiXCR was run by TCRdb on the 5' RACE reads, yielding one entry per CDR3 protein. There are 580,000 or so distinct CDR3 sequences in the sample; roughly 48% occur only once, and just under 25% lies in the top ten.

Sequenced: blood. This sequence was found in a man at least 80 years old in good health. The chain carries TRBV7-9 and TRBJ1-2; 11 bases fit TRBD1. CDR3 sequence: CASSQGTGGIRHGYTF. The CDR3 bases are TGTGCCAGCAGCCAAGGGACAGGGGGAATAAGGCATGGCTACACCTTC.